The rows below give T cell receptor beta chains drawn from one sample of a study of cytomegalovirus exposure and HLA in healthy donors. Sequenced by immunoSEQ multiplex PCR; TCRdb stores in-frame clones only, minus some. The sample holds under 130,000 clones, about 16% seen once. Source material: PBMCs. The receptors come from a female donor in good health and CMV-seronegative. CDR3s include the opening cysteine and the closing phenylalanine or tryptophan. The D gene is left open where the match is weak. A row's size may be missing; if present it is once, few, many or a size class.

TGTGCCAGTAGAGTCCCGGGTCTAAACACTGAAGCTTTCTTT CASRVPGLNTEAFF - TRBJ1-1 - TRBV19
TGTGCCAGCAGCTTAGCAACCGGGACAGGGAAGCAGCCCCAGCATTTT CASSLATGTGKQPQHF - TRBJ1-5 TRBD1 TRBV7-8
TGCGCCAGCAGGGCGAGACAGGGGAGCTCCTACGAGCAGTACTTC CASRARQGSSYEQYF - TRBJ2-7 TRBD1 TRBV5-1
TGTGCCAGCAGCTTAGCCGGGGTAGGGTATGGCTACACCTTC CASSLAGVGYGYTF few TRBJ1-2 - TRBV7-9
TGCGCCAGCAGCCAAGCAAGGGGCGGGGGCTACGAGCAGTACTTC CASSQARGGGYEQYF - TRBJ2-7 TRBD2 TRBV4-3
TGTGCCAGCTCACCACGAGGGCCGTTGGTAGAGCCCCAGCATTTT CASSPRGPLVEPQHF few TRBJ1-5 - TRBV18
TGTGCCAGCAGCTTAGAGGCGGGTACGGAACTGTTTTTT CASSLEAGTELFF few TRBJ1-4 - TRBV7-2
TGTGCCAGCAGTCTCGGAGTCCAAGAGACCCAGTACTTC CASSLGVQETQYF - TRBJ2-5 - TRBV11-2
TGCGCCAGCAGCCAAGATCGACTAGCGGCGTACAATGAGCAGTTCTTC CASSQDRLAAYNEQFF few TRBJ2-1 TRBD2 TRBV4-3
TGCGCCAGCAGCATCGGGGACAGCTCGCTAGCAGATACGCAGTATTTT CASSIGDSSLADTQYF - TRBJ2-3 TRBD1 TRBV5-1
TGCGCCAGCAGTGACCGGCTAGCGGGCACAGATACGCAGTATTTT CASSDRLAGTDTQYF - TRBJ2-3 TRBD2 TRBV10-1
TGTGCCAGCAGCTTGGACAGGGGTAACTATGGCTACACCTTC CASSLDRGNYGYTF few TRBJ1-2 TRBD1 TRBV7-2
TGTGCCAGCAAGGTTGGACAGGAGTACACTGAAGCTTTCTTT CASKVGQEYTEAFF few TRBJ1-1 TRBD1 TRBV19
TGTGCCAGCAGTTACACAGGGGGCTACTATGGCTACACCTTC CASSYTGGYYGYTF few TRBJ1-2 TRBD1 TRBV6-5
TGCGCCAGCAGTCACTTAGACAGGTCTTTGGAGACCCAGTACTTC CASSHLDRSLETQYF - TRBJ2-5 - TRBV23-1
TGTGCCAGCAAGGCAGGGGGCCACTACGAGCAGTACTTC CASKAGGHYEQYF - TRBJ2-7 TRBD1 TRBV28
TGCGCCAGCAGCAGGGACAGGAACACTGAAGCTTTCTTT CASSRDRNTEAFF - TRBJ1-1 TRBD1 TRBV5-1
TGTGCCAGCCTCGACCGGGACAGGTTCAACGAGCAGTACTTC CASLDRDRFNEQYF few TRBJ2-7 TRBD1 TRBV28
TGTGCCAGTAGTATCGCAGGGCTTAGCAATCAGCCCCAGCATTTT CASSIAGLSNQPQHF few TRBJ1-5 - TRBV19
TGCGCCAGCAGCCAAGGGAGGGGCGGTTACTATGGCTACACCTTC CASSQGRGGYYGYTF few TRBJ1-2 - TRBV4-3
TGTGCCAGCAGCACAAACATGGGCAGACGTTCTGGGGCCAACGTCCTGACTTTC CASSTNMGRRSGANVLTF - TRBJ2-6 - TRBV7-8
TGTGCCAGCAGCGTTGACAGGGACTATGGCTACACCTTC CASSVDRDYGYTF few TRBJ1-2 TRBD1 TRBV9
TGCAGCGTGGGGGAGACAGGGTTTGACAATGAGCAGTTCTTC CSVGETGFDNEQFF few TRBJ2-1 TRBD1 TRBV29-1
TGTGCCAGCAGCTTGTGGGGGGGGGAGACCCAGTACTTC CASSLWGGETQYF few TRBJ2-5 TRBD2 TRBV5-4
TGCGCCAGCAGTAGCGGGGGGGCTTCTGGGGCCAACGTCCTGACTTTC CASSSGGASGANVLTF - TRBJ2-6 TRBD2 TRBV5-1
TGTGCCAGCAGCCGGGACAGGGCTAACACCGGGGAGCTGTTTTTT CASSRDRANTGELFF few TRBJ2-2 TRBD1 TRBV7-9
TGTGCCAGCAGCCAAGATAATGTAGTCGGGAGGGAGAGCGGGGAGCTGTTTTTT CASSQDNVVGRESGELFF few TRBJ2-2 TRBD2 TRBV4-2
TGTGCCAGCAGCTTATACAGGGACAGGGGAACTAATCAGCCCCAGCATTTT CASSLYRDRGTNQPQHF - TRBJ1-5 TRBD1 TRBV5-6
TGTGCCACCAATAATCTTCTACAAGAGACCCAGTACTTC CATNNLLQETQYF - TRBJ2-5 - TRBV10-3
TGTGCCAGCAGGGGGACTAGCGGGAGGTTGAGTGAGCAGTTCTTC CASRGTSGRLSEQFF few TRBJ2-1 TRBD2 TRBV2
TGCAGCGCCTCGACAGGGGGCGAGGTCACTGAAGCTTTCTTT CSASTGGEVTEAFF - TRBJ1-1 TRBD1 TRBV29-1
TGTGCCAGCAGTTCCCTGGCGGGGAGCTCCTACAATGAGCAGTTCTTC CASSSLAGSSYNEQFF few TRBJ2-1 - TRBV6-5
TGTGCCAGCAGACCCGGGACAGGGCACCACGAGCAGTACTTC CASRPGTGHHEQYF few TRBJ2-7 TRBD1 TRBV6-6
TGTGCCTGGAGTAGGAACACAGGGGTGAACACTGAAGCTTTCTTT CAWSRNTGVNTEAFF few TRBJ1-1 TRBD1 TRBV30
TGTGCCAGCAGCTTCCAGGAGAACACTGAAGCTTTCTTT CASSFQENTEAFF - TRBJ1-1 - TRBV7-9
TGCGCCAGCAGCCACGATACAGGGGGCGAGCAGTACTTC CASSHDTGGEQYF - TRBJ2-7 TRBD1 TRBV4-3
TGTGCCAGCAGTGAATCCGGGTCTCGGGATCAGCCCCAGCATTTT CASSESGSRDQPQHF - TRBJ1-5 - TRBV25-1
TGTGCCAGCAGTTCTGGCGGGGATAACACTGAAGCTTTCTTT CASSSGGDNTEAFF few TRBJ1-1 - TRBV27
TGTGCCAGCAGTTTAAGGGTTTGGGGCGGGGACCACTCCTACAATGAGCAGTTCTTC CASSLRVWGGDHSYNEQFF - TRBJ2-1 - TRBV28